This T cell receptor (beta chain) was recovered during a study of blood T cell repertoires in COVID-19. Across the study: Sources were T cells, B-cell-depleted T cells, or PBMCs; the material itself was cDNA or gDNA.

Recruits, aged roughly 18 to 90 years, lived in under 25 US areas. Cohorts were determined from participant-reported clinical history. The recovered donors of Cohort 3 showed two negative PCRs, clearance, or symptom resolution. The count of this clone is one. Germline values: CDR1 SGDLS, CDR2 YYNGEE. There are 16 residues in the CDR3. Trimming removed 3 bases from V and 1 base from J; junction bases left unmatched: 8. Here immunoSEQ multiplex PCR was the method, and the copy in TCRdb shows in-frame clones only, minus some. The sample carries roughly 500,000 clones, 88% recorded once. The V gene is TRBV9, the J gene TRBJ2-5, with 8 bases aligning to TRBD2. Sequencing was done on a sample of PBMCs or T cells enriched from blood (not recorded which). This TCR was recovered from a woman aged 60-70 years who had recovered from COVID-19. Here the CDR3 DNA reads TGTGCCAGCAGCGCAGGGTTGGCGGGGGGCCAAGAGACCCAGTACTTC. Protein: CASSAGLAGGQETQYF.